This record concerns one T cell receptor beta chain sequence. Its target is not known. This specimen belongs to a study of Graves' ophthalmopathy and Graves' hyperthyroidism. Findings and caveats of the study: In blood appeared most of the expanded thyroid clonotypes whose frequency exceeded 0.001.

Beta-chain TCR CDR3 regions were amplified from RNA transcripts. The first-round RT-PCR employed HTBI primers together with the Qiagen OneStep RT-PCR kit. A multiplex PCR was then performed as the second round. TCRdb reprocessed the multiplex PCR reads with MiXCR, giving one entry per CDR3 protein. The sample holds over a million distinct CDR3 sequences; less than 45% are singletons and the top ten take 8.5% to 14%. The V gene end was trimmed by 7 bases and the J gene end by 2 bases; junction bases not matched to a gene: 3. The CDR3 is 14 amino acids. Germline assignment: CDR1 ENHRY and CDR2 SYGVKD. This sequence originates from an adult man with Graves' hyperthyroidism. The material sequenced was peripheral blood or thyroid tissue (not recorded which). This chain links TRBV10-3 with TRBJ1-1, with 11 positions matching TRBD1. The CDR3 nucleotides are TGTGCCATCACTAGGACAGGGGGCAACACTGAAGCTTTCTTT. Translated: CAITRTGGNTEAFF.